The 4 T cell receptor beta chains reported below all come from one sample, sequenced in a study of control samples from healthy donors and cancer patients. The table came from immunoSEQ multiplex PCR; TCRdb's copy has only in-frame clones and leaves some out. This table holds over 150,000 clones, 94% found once. The source material was blood. The receptors here all came from a young woman in good health.

This sequence joins TRBV27 and TRBJ2-7; no reliable D call. V lost 3 bases and J 2 bases, leaving 20 bases between the germline ends. Germline CDR1 and CDR2: MNHEY and SMNVEV (reference sequence). The CDR3 has 17 residues. CDR3 region: CASSLGRQLNDPYEQYF. The CDR3 bases are TGTGCCAGCAGTTTGGGCAGGCAACTAAACGACCCCTACGAGCAGTACTTC.

Here the CDR3 reads CASSAQGGTLNGYTF. In nucleotides, the CDR3 is TGTGCCAGCAGCGCCCAGGGGGGGACCTTGAATGGCTACACCTTC. V and J are TRBV7-9 and TRBJ1-2; 7 bases map to TRBD1. Looked up from germline, CDR1 is SEHNR and CDR2 is FQNEAQ (reference sequence). The CDR3 is made up of 15 amino acids. V was pared by 5 bases and J by 6 bases, with 12 bases of the junction left unmatched.

The rearrangement uses TRBV7-9 and TRBJ1-4; no clear D gene. Germline CDR1 is SEHNR and CDR2 is FQNEAQ (reference sequence). The CDR3 length is 14 residues. V lost 4 bases and J lost 0, with 6 bases in between. The CDR3 sequence: CASSSETTNEKLFF. For the CDR3, the DNA is TGTGCCAGCAGCTCAGAGACAACTAATGAAAAACTGTTTTTT. Based on the CDR3 plus reference TRBV7-9 and TRBJ1-4, the full variable domain is DTGVSQNPRHKITKRGQNVTFRCDPISEHNRLYWYRQTLGQGPEFLTYFQNEAQLEKSRLLSDRFSAERPKGSFSTLEIQRTEQGDSAMYLCASSSETTNEKLFFGSGTQLSVL.

The chain uses TRBV13 and TRBJ1-5, with D unclear. The V end lost 5 bases, the J end lost 0 bases, and 11 bases lay between the germline ends. The CDR3 has 15 residues. Germline loops: CDR1 PRHDT, CDR2 FYEKMQ (reference sequence). The CDR3 nucleotides are TGTGCCAGCAGCACACGACGGTTTAGCAATCAGCCCCAGCATTTT. Its translation is CASSTRRFSNQPQHF. The full variable domain, its missing parts supplied by reference TRBV13 and TRBJ1-5, is AAGVIQSPRHLIKEKRETATLKCYPIPRHDTVYWYQQGPGQDPQFLISFYEKMQSDKGSIPDRFSAQQFSDYHSELNMSSLELGDSALYFCASSTRRFSNQPQHFGDGTRLSIL.